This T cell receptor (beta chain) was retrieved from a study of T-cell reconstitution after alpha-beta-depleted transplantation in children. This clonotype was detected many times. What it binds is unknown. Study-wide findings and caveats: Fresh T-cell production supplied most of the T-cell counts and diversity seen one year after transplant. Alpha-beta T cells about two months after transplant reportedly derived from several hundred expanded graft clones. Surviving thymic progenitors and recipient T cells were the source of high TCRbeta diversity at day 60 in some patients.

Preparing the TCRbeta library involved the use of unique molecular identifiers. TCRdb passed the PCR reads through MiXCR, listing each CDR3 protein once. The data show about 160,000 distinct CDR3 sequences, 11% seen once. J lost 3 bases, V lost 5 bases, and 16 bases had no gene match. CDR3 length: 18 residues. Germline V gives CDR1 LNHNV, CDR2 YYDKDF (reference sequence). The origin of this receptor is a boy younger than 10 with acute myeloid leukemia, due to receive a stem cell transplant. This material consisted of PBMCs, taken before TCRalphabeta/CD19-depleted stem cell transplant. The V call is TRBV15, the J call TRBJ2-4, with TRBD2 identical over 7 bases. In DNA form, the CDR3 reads TGTGCCACCAGCGGTCGGGACGGGGGGACGAATGACAAAAACATTCAGTACTTC. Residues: CATSGRDGGTNDKNIQYF.